The 20 T cell receptor beta chains reported below all come from one sample, sequenced in a study of T cell responses to AZD1222 COVID-19 vaccine. The protocol was immunoSEQ multiplex PCR, while the TCRdb copy is restricted to in-frame clones and leaves out a portion. The table includes about 160,000 clones, 94% detected once. The sequencing here drew on peripheral blood, taken on day 0 of AZD1222 vaccination. The receptor set was obtained from an adult in good health.

This clone was recorded once. This chain uses TRBV3-1 (or the pseudogene TRBV3-2) with TRBJ2-3, with 9 bases lining up with TRBD1. Germline V gene data show CDR1 as LGHDT and CDR2 as YNNKEL (reference sequence). The CDR3 contains 15 residues. Germline trimming cut 3 bases from V and 4 bases from J; bases unmatched to any gene: 5. The CDR3 bases are TGTGCCAGCAGCCAGGGGACAGGGCTCCCAGATACGCAGTATTTT. Translated: CASSQGTGLPDTQYF.

The V and J genes are TRBV19 and TRBJ1-2; D is ambiguous. Germline CDR1 LNHDA, CDR2 SQIVND (reference sequence). The V gene lost 3 bases and the J gene lost 0 bases, with 5 bases spanning the gap. This CDR3 comprises 13 residues. The CDR3 protein is CASSIAPNYGYTF. The CDR3 DNA reads TGTGCCAGTAGTATTGCGCCTAACTATGGCTACACCTTC.

The V gene is TRBV6-1, the J gene TRBJ1-3; D gene uncertain. CDR1 and CDR2 from the germline V gene are MNHNS and SASEGT. Between the trimmed V and J ends, which lost 3 bases and 1 base, there was a span of 13 bases. The CDR3 runs 16 residues. CDR3 bases: TGTGCCAGCAGTGATTTCTGGCGTCAATCTGGAAACACCATATATTTT. As protein: CASSDFWRQSGNTIYF.

This rearrangement joins TRBV7-2 to TRBJ2-7, with 8 bases identical to TRBD2. The CDR3 has 14 residues. V lost 2 bases and J lost 4; bases outside the gene matches: 4. Looked up from germline, CDR1 is SGHTA and CDR2 is FQGNSA. CDR3 coding DNA: TGTGCCAGCAGCTTACTAGCGGGTCCGTACGAGCAGTACGTC. Translating it yields CASSLLAGPYEQYV.

The chain carries TRBV18 and TRBJ1-1; 8 bases fit TRBD1. This CDR3 region has 16 residues. Germline CDR1 KGHSH, CDR2 LQKENI. Germline trimming cut 3 bases from V and 0 bases from J; bases unmatched to any gene: 6. CDR3 bases: TGTGCCAGCTCACCCTGGACAGGGAAGATGAACACTGAAGCTTTCTTT. It encodes CASSPWTGKMNTEAFF.

J is TRBJ2-1 and V is TRBV4-3; TRBD2 aligns across 11 bases. V lost 6 bases, J lost 8 bases, and 9 bases stayed unmatched. The CDR3 extends over 15 amino acids. Germline CDR1 LGHNA, CDR2 YSLEER. The CDR3 here is CASRNLAGGLDEQFF. The CDR3 bases are TGCGCCAGCAGAAACCTAGCGGGAGGTTTGGATGAGCAGTTCTTC.

The V and J genes are TRBV12-3 or TRBV12-4 and TRBJ1-5; D unclear. The V gene lost 6 bases and the J gene lost 7 bases, with 10 bases spanning the gap. The CDR3 totals 12 residues. CDR3 nucleotide sequence: TGTGCCAGCAGCCCCCTTCAGCAGCCCCAGCATTTT. Translating it yields CASSPLQQPQHF.

J is TRBJ2-1 and V is TRBV2; D is perhaps TRBD1 or TRBD2 (7 bases each). This CDR3 has 17 amino acids. The germline V and J ends were trimmed by 6 bases and 0 bases, with 18 bases remaining between them. CDR1 is SNHLY and CDR2 is FYNNEI in the germline V gene. CDR3 sequence reads: CASRPQGGVPSYNEQFF. CDR3 sequence (DNA): TGTGCCAGCAGACCTCAGGGGGGGGTACCCTCCTACAATGAGCAGTTCTTC.

V usage is TRBV5-1 and J usage is TRBJ2-5; TRBD2 matches 7 bases. The CDR3 is 13 amino acids. Germline CDR1 is SGHRS and CDR2 is YFSETQ. With 2 bases clipped from V and 5 bases from J, the junction kept 3 bases outside the gene matches. Written as DNA, the CDR3 is TGCGCCAGCAGCTTAAGCGGGATTGAGACCCAGTACTTC. This gives the protein CASSLSGIETQYF. The full variable domain, in which reference TRBV5-1 and TRBJ2-5 provide the parts outside the CDR3, is KAGVTQTPRYLIKTRGQQVTLSCSPISGHRSVSWYQQTPGQGLQFLFEYFSETQRNKGNFPGRFSGRQFSNSRSEMNVSTLELGDSALYLCASSLSGIETQYFGPGTRLLVL.

This sequence joins TRBV24-1 and TRBJ2-2, with 8 bases fitting TRBD2. The CDR3 covers 18 residues. Trimming cost V 6 bases and J 0 bases; bases outside gene matches: 11. Germline values: CDR1 KGHDR, CDR2 SFDVKD. CDR3 region: CATSPASGGNSNTGELFF. For the CDR3, the DNA is TGTGCCACCAGTCCAGCCAGCGGGGGTAATTCGAACACCGGGGAGCTGTTTTTT.

V gene TRBV21-1 combines with J gene TRBJ2-2. TRBV21-1 counts as a pseudogene. CDR3 length: 17 residues. The CDR3 nucleotides are TGTGCCAGCAGCAAAGCGGGAAAAGTTGGGGTCACCGGGGAGCTGTTTTTT. It specifies CASSKAGKVGVTGELFF.

Only one count was recorded for this clone. The rearrangement uses TRBV3-1 (or the pseudogene TRBV3-2) and TRBJ2-7; D is unresolved. CDR3 length: 8 amino acids. The germline V gene has CDR1 LGHDT and CDR2 YNNKEL (reference sequence). In DNA, the CDR3 is TGTGCCAGCAAGCTCTATAACGTC. This gives the protein CASKLYNV.

The chain couples TRBV6-5 to TRBJ2-1; D remains unclear. Germline loops: CDR1 MNHEY, CDR2 SVGAGI. There are 16 residues in the CDR3. V was trimmed by 4 bases and J by 0 bases, leaving 13 bases between them. The CDR3 here is CASSSTTSSSYNEQFF. CDR3 DNA: TGTGCCAGCAGTTCCACGACATCAAGCTCCTACAATGAGCAGTTCTTC.

The V call is TRBV13, the J call TRBJ1-4; 10 bases agree with TRBD1. The CDR3 covers 13 residues. The trim removed 5 bases at V and 8 bases at J, leaving 2 bases unmatched. Germline CDR1 and CDR2: PRHDT and FYEKMQ (reference sequence). Here the CDR3 DNA reads TGTGCCAGCAGCCCGGACAGGGGGGAAAAACTGTTTTTT. This encodes CASSPDRGEKLFF. Full variable domain (outside the CDR3, taken from reference TRBV13 and TRBJ1-4): AAGVIQSPRHLIKEKRETATLKCYPIPRHDTVYWYQQGPGQDPQFLISFYEKMQSDKGSIPDRFSAQQFSDYHSELNMSSLELGDSALYFCASSPDRGEKLFFGSGTQLSVL.

The chain combines TRBV27 with TRBJ2-7; D call uncertain. The CDR3 consists of 13 residues. CDR1 is MNHEY and CDR2 is SMNVEV in the germline V gene (reference sequence). V lost 5 bases, J lost 0 bases, and 8 bases lay in between. The DNA for the CDR3 is TGTGCCAGCAGTGGCCAAAACTCCTACGAGCAGTACGTC. Translating it yields CASSGQNSYEQYV.

V and J are TRBV7-6 and TRBJ1-6; maybe TRBD1 (5 bases). The CDR3 consists of 16 residues. The germline V and J ends were trimmed by 4 bases and 9 bases, with 19 bases remaining between them. Germline CDR1 is SGHVS and CDR2 is FNYEAQ. CDR3 sequence: CASSYRMVQGGSPLHF. In DNA form, the CDR3 reads TGTGCCAGCAGCTATAGGATGGTTCAGGGTGGTTCACCCCTCCACTTT.

The chain has TRBV2 and TRBJ2-3, with 7 bases lining up with TRBD2. The CDR3 totals 16 residues. Germline V lookup: CDR1 SNHLY, CDR2 FYNNEI. The J segment lost 6 bases and the V segment lost 7 bases, leaving 16 bases of the junction unmatched. The CDR3 region has the DNA TGTGCCAGCAAGTCTAGGGCGGGAGTGGTGGCGGATACGCAGTATTTT. It codes for CASKSRAGVVADTQYF. The whole variable domain, remainder taken from reference TRBV2 and TRBJ2-3, is EPEVTQTPSHQVTQMGQEVILRCVPISNHLYFYWYRQILGQKVEFLVSFYNNEISEKSEIFDDQFSVERPDGSNFTLKIRSTKLEDSAMYFCASKSRAGVVADTQYFGPGTRLTVL.

J is TRBJ2-1 and V is TRBV6-1; D is unresolved. V lost 3 bases to trimming and J lost 0 bases, with 15 bases between them. Germline V gene data show CDR1 as MNHNS and CDR2 as SASEGT. The CDR3 has 17 residues. This chain's CDR3 is CASSDETPLPSYNEQFF. DNA for the CDR3: TGTGCCAGCAGTGATGAGACACCCTTGCCCTCCTACAATGAGCAGTTCTTC.

The rearrangement uses TRBV5-4 and TRBJ1-2; D gene unclear. CDR1 is SGHNT, CDR2 YYREEE, per germline (reference sequence). This CDR3 has 15 amino acids. Between the trimmed V and J ends, which lost 0 bases and 3 bases, there was a span of 12 bases. CDR3 DNA: TGTGCCAGCAGCTTGGGAAGGGTGGGAGACTATGGCTACACCTTC. It yields the protein CASSLGRVGDYGYTF.

The chain is built from TRBV27 and TRBJ1-5; D ambiguous. CDR3 length equals 13 residues. V lost 6 bases and J 3 bases, leaving 9 bases between the germline ends. CDR1 is MNHEY and CDR2 is SMNVEV in the germline V gene (reference sequence). CDR3 coding DNA: TGTGCCAGCAGGTTGAGTACCAATCAGCCCCAGCATTTT. As protein: CASRLSTNQPQHF.